This T cell receptor (beta chain) was captured in a study of cytomegalovirus exposure and HLA in healthy donors. Study details: The roughly 130 validation repertoires used the same platform as the 550 to 850 first-cohort repertoires (as reported by a later analysis). Findings and limits, study-wide: TCR sequences were mostly rare, though some public TCRs occurred in many donors. Roughly 170 TCR beta chains were listed as cytomegalovirus-associated. Confirmation was obtained in vitro that a few CMV-associated chains are specific for CMV antigens.

Germline CDR1 is MNHEY and CDR2 is SMNVEV (reference sequence). The length of the CDR3 is 13 residues. The V gene lost 5 bases and the J gene lost 3 bases, with 11 bases spanning the gap. Remarks on this clone: Antigen unknown.

The method was immunoSEQ multiplex PCR; TCRdb's version includes in-frame clones alone and lacks a portion of them. The sample includes around 62,000 clones, roughly 91% of them seen just once. Sequencing was done on a sample of PBMCs. This chain joins TRBV27 and TRBJ2-7; weak D call: TRBD2 (5 bases). The source of this sequence is a woman aged 18-35 years in good health and CMV-seronegative. CDR3 amino acids: CASSPTGVYEQYF. CDR3 in DNA: TGTGCCAGCAGTCCGACCGGGGTCTACGAGCAGTACTTC.